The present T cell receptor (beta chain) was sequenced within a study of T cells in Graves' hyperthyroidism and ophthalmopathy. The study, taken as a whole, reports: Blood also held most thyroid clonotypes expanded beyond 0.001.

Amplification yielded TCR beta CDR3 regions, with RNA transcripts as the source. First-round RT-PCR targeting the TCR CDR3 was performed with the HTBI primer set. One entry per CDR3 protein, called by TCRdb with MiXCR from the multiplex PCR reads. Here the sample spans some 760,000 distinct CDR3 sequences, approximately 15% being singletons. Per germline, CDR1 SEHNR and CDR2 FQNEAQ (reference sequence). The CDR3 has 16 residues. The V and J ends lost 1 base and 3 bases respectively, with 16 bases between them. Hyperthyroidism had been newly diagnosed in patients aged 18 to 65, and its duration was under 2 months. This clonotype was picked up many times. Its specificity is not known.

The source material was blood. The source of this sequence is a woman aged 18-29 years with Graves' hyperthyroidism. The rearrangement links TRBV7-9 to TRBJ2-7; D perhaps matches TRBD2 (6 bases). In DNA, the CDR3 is TGTGCCAGCAGCTTAGGCGGCGGGATCCCCAGCTACGAGCAGTACTTC. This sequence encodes CASSLGGGIPSYEQYF.